The next 29 T cell receptor beta chains were all read from a single sample in a study of blood T cell repertoires in COVID-19 (dated by TCRdb to the early 2020s). The method behind the library was the immunoSEQ multiplex PCR assay. The table comes from immuneACCESS by way of TCRdb, which keeps in-frame sequences with V and J called. Part of the clones is missing from these tables; in studies checked, under half for an unresolved V gene and the rest for unknown reasons. The sample records 190,000 or so clones, around 87% of which are singletons. The top ten clones comprise around 0.88% of the sample. Sequenced: peripheral blood. These receptors all come from a woman between 18 and 29 years old who had recovered from COVID-19.

This sequence joins TRBV5-1 and TRBJ2-3; 8 bases map to TRBD2. Germline loops: CDR1 SGHRS, CDR2 YFSETQ. The CDR3 extends over 14 amino acids. Trimming cost V 1 base and J 5 bases; bases outside gene matches: 3. DNA of the CDR3: TGCGCCAGCAGCTTGACAGCGGGGGTAGATACGCAGTATTTT. As protein: CASSLTAGVDTQYF. Together with reference TRBV5-1 and TRBJ2-3, the CDR3 gives the full variable domain: KAGVTQTPRYLIKTRGQQVTLSCSPISGHRSVSWYQQTPGQGLQFLFEYFSETQRNKGNFPGRFSGRQFSNSRSEMNVSTLELGDSALYLCASSLTAGVDTQYFGPGTRLTVL.

This chain links TRBV25-1 with TRBJ2-2; D is undetermined. Trimming took off 7 bases at V and 0 bases at J, with 9 bases between the two ends. This CDR3 is 14 amino acids long. From germline, CDR1 is MGHDK and CDR2 SYGVNS. CDR3: CASIGFANTGELFF. The CDR3 DNA follows: TGTGCCAGCATCGGTTTCGCGAACACCGGGGAGCTGTTTTTT.

The chain has TRBV6-5 and TRBJ2-7; TRBD2 matches 10 bases. The V and J ends lost 6 bases and 9 bases, in that order; junction bases with no gene match: 14. This CDR3 has 15 amino acids. Germline CDR1 and CDR2: MNHEY and SVGAGI. The CDR3 loop reads CASSSNLAGVWPQYF. Here the CDR3 DNA reads TGTGCCAGCAGCTCCAATCTAGCGGGGGTATGGCCGCAGTACTTC.

The V and J genes are TRBV27 and TRBJ2-2, with 11 nucleotides matching TRBD2. This CDR3 contains 15 residues. Germline V gene lookup returns CDR1 MNHEY and CDR2 SMNVEV (reference sequence). The trim removed 8 bases at V and 7 bases at J, leaving 9 bases unmatched. CDR3 in DNA: TGTGCCAGCTTTAGCGGGACTAGCGGCGTCGGGGAGCTGTTTTTT. This sequence encodes CASFSGTSGVGELFF.

The rearrangement links TRBV25-1 to TRBJ1-2; D is uncertain. Germline V CDR1 and CDR2: MGHDK, SYGVNS. This CDR3 comprises 15 residues. Trimming removed 5 bases at V and 8 bases at J, with 21 bases between. The CDR3 here is CASSPAGGRGRGYTF. In DNA form, the CDR3 reads TGTGCCAGCAGTCCGGCAGGTGGCCGGGGAAGAGGCTACACCTTC.

The CDR3 is CASSFSVAGELFF. DNA for the CDR3: TGTGCCAGCAGTTTCTCGGTCGCCGGGGAGCTGTTTTTT. The chain has TRBV12-3 or TRBV12-4 and TRBJ2-2; D is ambiguous. The length of the CDR3 is 13 residues. The V end was cut by 3 bases, the J end by 6 bases, with 8 bases between.

This chain links TRBV6-2 or TRBV6-3 with TRBJ2-3; TRBD2 is a possible D gene (7 bases). Germline V gene data show CDR1 as MNHEY and CDR2 as SVGEGT. CDR3 size: 13 residues. The V end lost 2 bases, the J end lost 6 bases, and 9 bases lay between the germline ends. CDR3 nucleotide sequence: TGTGCCAGCAGTTACGGGGGGGCCGATACGCAGTATTTT. It translates to CASSYGGADTQYF.

The gene calls are TRBV14 and TRBJ1-2; D is possibly TRBD1 (6 bases). CDR1 and CDR2 from the germline V gene are SGHDN and FVKESK. Trimming cost V 0 bases and J 7 bases, with 15 bases left between them. The CDR3 runs 15 residues. As DNA, the CDR3 is TGTGCCAGCAGCCAAGAGATACAGGGTCGGAGTGGCTACACCTTC. It specifies CASSQEIQGRSGYTF.

The gene calls are TRBV6-5 and TRBJ2-5; 8 nucleotides align to TRBD2. J lost 4 bases, V lost 6 bases, and 10 bases had no gene match. Germline-derived CDR1 and CDR2 are MNHEY and SVGAGI. CDR3 length: 15 amino acids. In nucleotides, the CDR3 is TGTGCCAGCAGCCGGCTCACGGGGGGGAGAGAGACCCAGTACTTC. Encoded protein: CASSRLTGGRETQYF.

This chain uses TRBV7-9 with TRBJ1-3; 8 bases line up with TRBD1. Per the germline V gene, CDR1 is SEHNR and CDR2 is FQNEAQ (reference sequence). This CDR3 comprises 16 residues. Losses at the gene ends were 5 bases for V and 0 bases for J; bases not matched to a gene: 6. The CDR3 is CASSPRTGSSGNTIYF. The CDR3 bases are TGTGCCAGCAGCCCCCGGACAGGGAGCTCTGGAAACACCATATATTTT.

V gene TRBV5-8 combines with J gene TRBJ1-4, with TRBD1 matching 7 bases. This CDR3 contains 16 residues. The germline V gene has CDR1 SGHTS and CDR2 YDEGEE. Trimming cost V 2 bases and J 2 bases; bases outside gene matches: 6. CDR3 in DNA: TGTGCCAGCAGCTTTGGAGGGGGCCGGACTAATGAAAAACTGTTTTTT. Its protein product is CASSFGGGRTNEKLFF. Full variable domain (missing parts from reference TRBV5-8 and TRBJ1-4): EAGVTQSPTHLIKTRGQQATLRCSPISGHTSVYWYQQALGLGLQFLLWYDEGEERNRGNFPPRFSGRQFPNYSSELNVNALELEDSALYLCASSFGGGRTNEKLFFGSGTQLSVL.

The V and J genes are TRBV12-3 or TRBV12-4 and TRBJ2-7; 7 bases are a match to TRBD1. The CDR3 length is 13 residues. Germline trimming cut 5 bases from V and 4 bases from J; bases unmatched to any gene: 5. DNA for the CDR3: TGTGCCAGCAGTGTACAGGGGTGGTACGAGCAGTACTTC. It codes for CASSVQGWYEQYF.

The gene calls are TRBV29-1 and TRBJ1-1; 7 positions match TRBD1. Germline CDR1 SQVTM, CDR2 ANQGSEA. The V segment lost 7 bases and the J segment 0 bases; nucleotides outside the gene matches: 8. The CDR3 has 14 amino acids. CDR3 protein: CSARTGLMNTEAFF. As DNA, the CDR3 is TGCAGCGCCAGGACAGGCTTGATGAACACTGAAGCTTTCTTT.

V gene TRBV2 combines with J gene TRBJ2-1; 8 bases are a match to TRBD1. J gave up 8 bases and V 6 bases, and 12 bases lay outside the gene matches. The CDR3 is 15 residues long. Germline-derived CDR1 and CDR2 are SNHLY and FYNNEI. The CDR3 here is CASRHTQTGVDEQFF. DNA for the CDR3: TGTGCCAGCAGGCACACCCAGACAGGGGTGGATGAGCAGTTCTTC. Full variable domain (outside the CDR3, taken from reference TRBV2 and TRBJ2-1): EPEVTQTPSHQVTQMGQEVILRCVPISNHLYFYWYRQILGQKVEFLVSFYNNEISEKSEIFDDQFSVERPDGSNFTLKIRSTKLEDSAMYFCASRHTQTGVDEQFFGPGTRLTVL.

This sequence joins TRBV6-2 or TRBV6-3 and TRBJ1-5; 7 bases align to TRBD1. The CDR3 runs to 14 residues. CDR1 and CDR2 from the germline V gene are MNHEY and SVGEGT. With 2 bases clipped from V and 6 bases from J, the junction kept 4 bases outside the gene matches. The CDR3 DNA follows: TGTGCCAGCAGTTACGTGTCAGGGGGTCAGCCCCAGCATTTT. Translated, it gives CASSYVSGGQPQHF.

The chain has TRBV18 and TRBJ1-1; D may be TRBD1 (6 bases). The germline V and J ends were trimmed by 3 bases and 5 bases, with 13 bases remaining between them. CDR1 and CDR2 from the germline V gene are KGHSH and LQKENI. The CDR3 has 14 amino acids. CDR3 region: CASSPPAGATEAFF. CDR3 bases: TGTGCCAGCTCACCTCCAGCGGGGGCAACTGAAGCTTTCTTT.

The chain uses TRBV7-9 and TRBJ2-3; 10 positions match TRBD2. V lost 5 bases and J lost 1; bases outside the gene matches: 6. The CDR3 extends over 16 amino acids. The germline V gene encodes CDR1 SEHNR and CDR2 FQNEAQ (reference sequence). In nucleotides, the CDR3 is TGTGCCAGCAGCATCAGGACTAGCGGACGCACAGATACGCAGTATTTT. This codes for CASSIRTSGRTDTQYF.

Points on this clone: Other DNA sequences in the sample encode the same CDR3. The chain joins TRBV30 to TRBJ1-1; possible D gene TRBD1, 6 bases. The length of the CDR3 is 13 residues. The germline V gene has CDR1 GTSNPN and CDR2 SVGIG (reference sequence). V was clipped by 0 bases and J by 4 bases, with 9 bases between them. As DNA, the CDR3 is TGTGCCTGGAGTGTACGAGGGGGCACTGAAGCTTTCTTT. This encodes CAWSVRGGTEAFF.

The genes are TRBV7-2 and TRBJ1-2; unclear D gene. CDR1 SGHTA and CDR2 FQGNSA come from the germline V gene. The CDR3 totals 14 residues. V was shortened by 4 bases and J by 1 base, with 10 bases between the two germline ends. DNA of the CDR3: TGTGCCAGCAGCTACAGCCTTCATAACTATGGCTACACCTTC. As protein: CASSYSLHNYGYTF.

The genes are TRBV6-5 and TRBJ2-3; D may be TRBD2 (6 bases). This CDR3 region has 13 residues. The V end was cut by 2 bases, the J end by 5 bases, with 8 bases between. Germline CDR1 reads MNHEY; CDR2 reads SVGAGI. The CDR3 region is CASSYGTLDTQYF. The DNA for the CDR3 is TGTGCCAGCAGTTACGGGACTCTAGATACGCAGTATTTT.

The V and J genes are TRBV4-3 and TRBJ2-2; the D gene is possibly TRBD1 (5 bases). With 4 bases removed from V and 6 bases from J, the gap between germline ends came to 12 bases. Germline V gene sequence: CDR1 LGHNA, CDR2 YSLEER. CDR3 length: 14 residues. In nucleotides, the CDR3 is TGCGCCAGCAGCCGACAGAGGCAGGCCGGGGAGCTGTTTTTT. This gives the protein CASSRQRQAGELFF.

The genes are TRBV21-1 and TRBJ2-5; the table assigns TRBD1, which was not confirmed against the DNA. TRBV21-1 is classified as a pseudogene. This CDR3 is 15 amino acids long. The CDR3 is CASSARTGTEETQYF. The CDR3 bases are TGTGCCAGCAGCGCTCGGACAGGGACCGAGGAGACCCAGTACTTC.

The CDR3 DNA reads TGTGCCAGCAGCTCGTTCGGGTCCCCGCTGGGAAACACCATATATTTT. It translates to CASSSFGSPLGNTIYF. The chain recombines TRBV9 with TRBJ1-3, with D unresolved. Germline CDR1 is SGDLS and CDR2 is YYNGEE. V lost 4 bases and J 4 bases, leaving 18 bases between the germline ends. The CDR3 totals 16 residues.

V is TRBV4-1 and J is TRBJ2-3; D perhaps matches TRBD2 (5 bases). The V end was cut by 1 base, the J end by 5 bases, with 16 bases between. This CDR3 contains 16 residues. CDR1 is MGHRA, CDR2 YSYEKL, per germline. CDR3 residues: CASSQGGTRAQDTQYF. The CDR3 region has the DNA TGCGCCAGCAGCCAAGGGGGAACTAGAGCACAAGATACGCAGTATTTT.

The chain joins TRBV5-6 to TRBJ1-6; D gene ambiguous. Germline values: CDR1 SGHDT, CDR2 YYEEEE. This CDR3 region has 16 residues. Trimming shortened V by 0 bases and J by 6 bases, and 13 bases separated the two germline ends. In DNA form, the CDR3 reads TGTGCCAGCAGCTTGGGTTTGGTACGGTCTAATTCACCCCTCCACTTT. The encoded protein is CASSLGLVRSNSPLHF.

This chain links TRBV19 with TRBJ1-2; the match to TRBD1 covers 7 bases. CDR3 length equals 15 residues. Germline assignment: CDR1 LNHDA and CDR2 SQIVND (reference sequence). Losses at the gene ends were 5 bases for V and 8 bases for J; bases not matched to a gene: 14. This CDR3 reads CASSASGQSREGYTF. DNA of the CDR3: TGTGCCAGTAGTGCCTCGGGACAGTCCCGTGAGGGCTACACCTTC.

The chain uses TRBV5-6 and TRBJ1-5; the D is unclear. V lost 6 bases, J lost 1 base, and 17 bases lay in between. The CDR3 has 16 amino acids. CDR1 and CDR2 (germline): SGHDT, YYEEEE. The CDR3: CASTSGGRRSNQPQHF. CDR3 nucleotide sequence: TGTGCCAGCACCAGCGGTGGCCGACGGAGCAATCAGCCCCAGCATTTT.

The chain links TRBV2 to TRBJ2-1; D uncertain. Germline assignment: CDR1 SNHLY and CDR2 FYNNEI. V gave up 7 bases and J gave up 6 bases, with 19 bases separating them. The CDR3 contains 15 residues. The CDR3 protein is CASKAGVPTVNEQFF. The CDR3 DNA reads TGTGCCAGCAAGGCCGGAGTCCCCACCGTCAATGAGCAGTTCTTC. The variable domain in full, completed from reference TRBV2 and TRBJ2-1, reads EPEVTQTPSHQVTQMGQEVILRCVPISNHLYFYWYRQILGQKVEFLVSFYNNEISEKSEIFDDQFSVERPDGSNFTLKIRSTKLEDSAMYFCASKAGVPTVNEQFFGPGTRLTVL.

This chain joins TRBV2 and TRBJ2-1; 9 nucleotides align to TRBD2. The CDR3 covers 16 residues. Germline trimming cut 4 bases from V and 5 bases from J; bases unmatched to any gene: 9. Germline CDR1 and CDR2: SNHLY and FYNNEI. The CDR3 loop reads CASSGIPSGANNEQFF. The CDR3 nucleotides are TGTGCCAGCAGTGGGATTCCTAGCGGGGCCAACAATGAGCAGTTCTTC.